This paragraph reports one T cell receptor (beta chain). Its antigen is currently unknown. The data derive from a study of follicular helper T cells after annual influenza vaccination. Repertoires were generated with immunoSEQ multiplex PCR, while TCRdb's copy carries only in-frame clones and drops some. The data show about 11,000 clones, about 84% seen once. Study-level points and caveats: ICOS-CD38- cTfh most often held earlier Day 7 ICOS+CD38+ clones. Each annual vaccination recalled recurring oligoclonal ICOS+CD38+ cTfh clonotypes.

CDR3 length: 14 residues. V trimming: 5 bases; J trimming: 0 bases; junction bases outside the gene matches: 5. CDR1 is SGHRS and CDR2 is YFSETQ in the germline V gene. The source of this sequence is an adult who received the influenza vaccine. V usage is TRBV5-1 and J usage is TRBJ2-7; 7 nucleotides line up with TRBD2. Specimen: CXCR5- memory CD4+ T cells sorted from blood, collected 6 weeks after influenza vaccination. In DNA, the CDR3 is TGCGCCAGCAGGATCAGCGGGGACTCCTACGAGCAGTACTTC. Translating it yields CASRISGDSYEQYF. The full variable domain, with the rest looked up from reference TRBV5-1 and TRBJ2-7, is KAGVTQTPRYLIKTRGQQVTLSCSPISGHRSVSWYQQTPGQGLQFLFEYFSETQRNKGNFPGRFSGRQFSNSRSEMNVSTLELGDSALYLCASRISGDSYEQYFGPGTRLTVT.